Given below is one T cell receptor (beta chain) in context. TCRdb's table, derived via immunoSEQ multiplex PCR, lists solely in-frame clones and lacks some. Altogether roughly 250,000 clones are present, more than 80% being singletons, with the ten largest covering roughly 3.3%. Trimming removed 4 bases at V and 4 bases at J, with 14 bases between. CDR3 length equals 14 residues. The germline V gene has CDR1 SGHRS and CDR2 YFSETQ. The data are from a study of blood T cell repertoires in COVID-19. The V gene is TRBV5-1, the J gene TRBJ2-5; possibly TRBD1 for D (7 bases). Sequencing used peripheral blood. The sequence was obtained from a woman aged 40 to 50 with acute or convalescent COVID-19. The CDR3 bases are TGCGCCAGCAGCCTTAGACAGGGAGGAGAGACCCAGTACTTC. This translates into CASSLRQGGETQYF. Combining the CDR3 with reference TRBV5-1 and TRBJ2-5 gives the whole variable domain KAGVTQTPRYLIKTRGQQVTLSCSPISGHRSVSWYQQTPGQGLQFLFEYFSETQRNKGNFPGRFSGRQFSNSRSEMNVSTLELGDSALYLCASSLRQGGETQYFGPGTRLLVL.